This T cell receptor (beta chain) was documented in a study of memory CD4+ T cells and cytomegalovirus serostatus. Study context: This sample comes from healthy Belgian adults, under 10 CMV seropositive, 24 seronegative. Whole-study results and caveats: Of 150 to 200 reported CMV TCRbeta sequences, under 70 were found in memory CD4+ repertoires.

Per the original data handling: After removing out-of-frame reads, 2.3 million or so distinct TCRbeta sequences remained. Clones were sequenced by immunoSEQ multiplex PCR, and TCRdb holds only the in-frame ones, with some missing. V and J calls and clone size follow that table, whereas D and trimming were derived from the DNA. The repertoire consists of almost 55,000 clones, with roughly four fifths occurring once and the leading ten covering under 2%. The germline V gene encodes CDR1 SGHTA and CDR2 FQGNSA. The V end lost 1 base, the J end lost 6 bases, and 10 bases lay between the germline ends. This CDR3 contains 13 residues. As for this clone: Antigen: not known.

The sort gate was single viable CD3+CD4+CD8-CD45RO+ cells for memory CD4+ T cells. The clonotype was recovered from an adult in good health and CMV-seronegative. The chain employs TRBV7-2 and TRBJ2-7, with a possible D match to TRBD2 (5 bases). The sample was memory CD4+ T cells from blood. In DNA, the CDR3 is TGTGCCAGCAGCTTAGACCCCGGAGGCGAGCAGTACTTC. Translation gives CASSLDPGGEQYF. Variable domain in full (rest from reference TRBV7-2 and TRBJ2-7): GAGVSQSPSNKVTEKGKDVELRCDPISGHTALYWYRQSLGQGLEFLIYFQGNSAPDKSGLPSDRFSAERTGGSVSTLTIQRTQQEDSAVYLCASSLDPGGEQYFGPGTRLTVT.